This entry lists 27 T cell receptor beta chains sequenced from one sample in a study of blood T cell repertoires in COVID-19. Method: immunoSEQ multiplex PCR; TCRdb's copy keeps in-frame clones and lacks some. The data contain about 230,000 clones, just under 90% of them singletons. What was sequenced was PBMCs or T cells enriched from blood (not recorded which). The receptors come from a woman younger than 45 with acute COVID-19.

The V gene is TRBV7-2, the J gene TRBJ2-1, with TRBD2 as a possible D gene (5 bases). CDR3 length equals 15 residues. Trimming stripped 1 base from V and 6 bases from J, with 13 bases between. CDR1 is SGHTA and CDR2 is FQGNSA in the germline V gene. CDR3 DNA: TGTGCCAGCAGCTTAGTTTTGAACGGAGGCAATGAGCAGTTCTTC. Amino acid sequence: CASSLVLNGGNEQFF.

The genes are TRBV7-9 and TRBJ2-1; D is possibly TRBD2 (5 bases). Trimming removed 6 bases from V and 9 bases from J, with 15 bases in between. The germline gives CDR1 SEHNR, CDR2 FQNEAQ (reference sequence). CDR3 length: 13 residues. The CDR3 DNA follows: TGTGCCAGCAGAACAGAGCGCGAGGGTGAGCAGTTCTTC. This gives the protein CASRTEREGEQFF.

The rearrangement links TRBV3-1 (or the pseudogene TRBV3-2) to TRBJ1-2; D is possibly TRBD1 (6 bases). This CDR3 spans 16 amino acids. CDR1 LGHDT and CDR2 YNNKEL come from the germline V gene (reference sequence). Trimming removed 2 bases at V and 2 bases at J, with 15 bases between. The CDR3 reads CASSQIVGTWNYGYTF. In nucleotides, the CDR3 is TGTGCCAGCAGCCAAATAGTGGGGACATGGAACTATGGCTACACCTTC.

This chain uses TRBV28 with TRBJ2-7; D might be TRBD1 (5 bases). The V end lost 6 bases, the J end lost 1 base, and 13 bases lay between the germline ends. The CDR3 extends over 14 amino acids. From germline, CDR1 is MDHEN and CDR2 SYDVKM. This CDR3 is CASSDRQGSYEQYF. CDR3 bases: TGTGCCAGCAGCGACCGGCAGGGTTCCTACGAGCAGTACTTC.

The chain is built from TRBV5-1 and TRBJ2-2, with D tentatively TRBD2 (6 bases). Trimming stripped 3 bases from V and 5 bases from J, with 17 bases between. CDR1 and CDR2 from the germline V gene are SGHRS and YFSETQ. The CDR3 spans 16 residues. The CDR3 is CASSWGDSPGTGELFF. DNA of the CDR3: TGCGCCAGCAGCTGGGGGGACTCCCCAGGGACCGGGGAGCTGTTTTTT. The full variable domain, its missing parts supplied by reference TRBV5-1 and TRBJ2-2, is KAGVTQTPRYLIKTRGQQVTLSCSPISGHRSVSWYQQTPGQGLQFLFEYFSETQRNKGNFPGRFSGRQFSNSRSEMNVSTLELGDSALYLCASSWGDSPGTGELFFGEGSRLTVL.

CDR3 DNA sequence: TGTGCTAGTGGTTTGGTACCTAAGGGGCTAGCGGGGTCCTTCCAAGAGACCCAGTACTTC. This encodes CASGLVPKGLAGSFQETQYF. This chain connects TRBV12-5 to TRBJ2-5, with 9 bases aligning to TRBD2. The CDR3 is made up of 20 amino acids. The germline V gene has CDR1 LGHNT and CDR2 FRNRAP. V shed 0 bases and J 1 base; nucleotides not matched to a gene: 15.

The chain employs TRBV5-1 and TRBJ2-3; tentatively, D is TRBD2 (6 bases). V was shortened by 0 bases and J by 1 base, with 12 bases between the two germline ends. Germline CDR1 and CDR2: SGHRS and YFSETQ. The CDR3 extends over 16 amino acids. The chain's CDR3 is CASSLGDWGRTDTQYF. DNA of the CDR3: TGCGCCAGCAGCTTGGGGGACTGGGGACGCACAGATACGCAGTATTTT.

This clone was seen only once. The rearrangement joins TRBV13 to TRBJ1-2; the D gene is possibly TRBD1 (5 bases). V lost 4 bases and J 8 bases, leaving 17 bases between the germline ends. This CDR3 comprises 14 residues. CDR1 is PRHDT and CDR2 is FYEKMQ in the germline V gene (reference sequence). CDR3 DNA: TGTGCCAGCAGCTCCGCTACCGACACAGGAGGCTACACCTTC. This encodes CASSSATDTGGYTF.

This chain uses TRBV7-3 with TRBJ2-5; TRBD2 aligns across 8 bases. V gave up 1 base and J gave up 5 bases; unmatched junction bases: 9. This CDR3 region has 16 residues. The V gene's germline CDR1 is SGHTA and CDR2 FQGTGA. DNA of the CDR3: TGTGCCAGCAGCTTAAACCCGGGACTAGTGGGGGAGACCCAGTACTTC. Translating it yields CASSLNPGLVGETQYF.

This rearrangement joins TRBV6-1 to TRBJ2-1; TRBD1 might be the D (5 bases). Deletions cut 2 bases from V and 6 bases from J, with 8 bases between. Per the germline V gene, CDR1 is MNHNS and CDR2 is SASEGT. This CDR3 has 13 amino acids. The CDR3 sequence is CASSENRPNEQFF. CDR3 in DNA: TGTGCCAGCAGTGAAAACAGGCCCAATGAGCAGTTCTTC.

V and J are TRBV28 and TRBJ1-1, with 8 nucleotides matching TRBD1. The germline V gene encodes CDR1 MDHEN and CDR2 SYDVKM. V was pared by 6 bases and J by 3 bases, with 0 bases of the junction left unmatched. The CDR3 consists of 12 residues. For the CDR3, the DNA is TGTGCCAGCAGGACAGGGGACACTGAAGCTTTCTTT. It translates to CASRTGDTEAFF.

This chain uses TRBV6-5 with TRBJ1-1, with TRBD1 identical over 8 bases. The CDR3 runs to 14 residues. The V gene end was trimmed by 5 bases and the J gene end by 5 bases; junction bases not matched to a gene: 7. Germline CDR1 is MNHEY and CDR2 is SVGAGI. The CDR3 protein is CASSPDRVGTEAFF. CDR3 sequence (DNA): TGTGCCAGCAGTCCGGACAGGGTAGGAACTGAAGCTTTCTTT.

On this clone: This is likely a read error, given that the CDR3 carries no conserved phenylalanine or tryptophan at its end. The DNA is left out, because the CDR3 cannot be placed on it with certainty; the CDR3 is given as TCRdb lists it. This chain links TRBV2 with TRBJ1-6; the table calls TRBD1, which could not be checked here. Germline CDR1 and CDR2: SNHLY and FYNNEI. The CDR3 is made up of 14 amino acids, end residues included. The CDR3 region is CASSEALPGQWIII.

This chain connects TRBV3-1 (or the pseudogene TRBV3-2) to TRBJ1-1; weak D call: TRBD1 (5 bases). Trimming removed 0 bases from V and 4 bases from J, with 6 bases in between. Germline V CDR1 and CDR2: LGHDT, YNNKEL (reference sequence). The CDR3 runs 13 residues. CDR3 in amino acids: CASSQDRVTEAFF. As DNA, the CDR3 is TGTGCCAGCAGCCAAGACAGGGTCACTGAAGCTTTCTTT.

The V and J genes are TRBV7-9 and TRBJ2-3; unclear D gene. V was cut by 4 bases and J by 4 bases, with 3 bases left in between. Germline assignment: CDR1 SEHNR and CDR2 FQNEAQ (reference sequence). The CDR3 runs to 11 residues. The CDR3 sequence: CASSSADTQYF. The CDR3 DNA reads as TGTGCCAGCAGCTCCGCAGATACGCAGTATTTT.

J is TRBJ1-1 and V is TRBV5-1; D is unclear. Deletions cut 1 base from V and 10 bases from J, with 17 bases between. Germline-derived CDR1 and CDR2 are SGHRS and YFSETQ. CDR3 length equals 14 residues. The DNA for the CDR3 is TGCGCCAGCAGCTTGCAAACCTCCTCGGAGATAGCTTTCTTT. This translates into CASSLQTSSEIAFF. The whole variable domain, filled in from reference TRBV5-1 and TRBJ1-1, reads KAGVTQTPRYLIKTRGQQVTLSCSPISGHRSVSWYQQTPGQGLQFLFEYFSETQRNKGNFPGRFSGRQFSNSRSEMNVSTLELGDSALYLCASSLQTSSEIAFFGQGTRLTVV.

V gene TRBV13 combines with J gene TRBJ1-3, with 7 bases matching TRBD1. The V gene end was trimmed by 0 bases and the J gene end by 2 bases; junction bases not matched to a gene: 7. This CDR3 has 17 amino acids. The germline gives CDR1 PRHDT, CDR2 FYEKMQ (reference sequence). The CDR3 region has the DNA TGTGCCAGCAGCTTAGGCCTTCCGGGACAGACTGGAAACACCATATATTTT. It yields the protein CASSLGLPGQTGNTIYF.

The CDR3 reads CASSPSTGRGYTF. In DNA form, the CDR3 reads TGTGCCAGCAGCCCTTCGACAGGGAGAGGCTACACCTTC. This chain uses TRBV16 with TRBJ1-2; TRBD1 aligns across 7 bases. The CDR3 is made up of 13 amino acids. CDR1 is KGHSY, CDR2 FQNENV, per germline. V lost 4 bases, J lost 8 bases, and 7 bases stayed unmatched.

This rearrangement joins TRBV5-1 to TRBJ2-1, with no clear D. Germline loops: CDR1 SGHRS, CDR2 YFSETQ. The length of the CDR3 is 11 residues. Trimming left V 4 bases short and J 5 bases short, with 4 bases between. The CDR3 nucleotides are TGCGCCAGCAGCCTCGACAATGAGCAGTTCTTC. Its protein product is CASSLDNEQFF.

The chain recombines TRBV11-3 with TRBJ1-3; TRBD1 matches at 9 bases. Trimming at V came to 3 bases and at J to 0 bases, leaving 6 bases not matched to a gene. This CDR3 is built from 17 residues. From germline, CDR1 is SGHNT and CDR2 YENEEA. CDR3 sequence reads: CASSLYGDRDSGNTIYF. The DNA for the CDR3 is TGTGCCAGCAGCTTGTACGGGGACAGGGACTCTGGAAACACCATATATTTT.

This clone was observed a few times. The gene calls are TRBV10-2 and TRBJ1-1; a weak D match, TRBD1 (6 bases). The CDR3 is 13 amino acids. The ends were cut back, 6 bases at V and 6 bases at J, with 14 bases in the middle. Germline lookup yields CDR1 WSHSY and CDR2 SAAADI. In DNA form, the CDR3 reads TGCGCCAGCAGAGGGCAGGGGATCCCTGAAGCTTTCTTT. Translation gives CASRGQGIPEAFF.

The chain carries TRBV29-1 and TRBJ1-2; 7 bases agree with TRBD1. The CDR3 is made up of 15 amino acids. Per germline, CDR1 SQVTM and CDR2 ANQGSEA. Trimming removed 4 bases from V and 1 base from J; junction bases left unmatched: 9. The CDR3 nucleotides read TGCAGCGTTGCGCCTTTAGGGGGCGATAACTATGGCTACACCTTC. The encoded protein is CSVAPLGGDNYGYTF.

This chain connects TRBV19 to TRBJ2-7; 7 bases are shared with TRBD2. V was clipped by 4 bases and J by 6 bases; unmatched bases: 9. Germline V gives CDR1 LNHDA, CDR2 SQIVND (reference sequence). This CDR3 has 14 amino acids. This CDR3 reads CASSTSTSVREQYF. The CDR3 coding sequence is TGTGCCAGTAGTACCAGCACTAGCGTTCGCGAGCAGTACTTC.

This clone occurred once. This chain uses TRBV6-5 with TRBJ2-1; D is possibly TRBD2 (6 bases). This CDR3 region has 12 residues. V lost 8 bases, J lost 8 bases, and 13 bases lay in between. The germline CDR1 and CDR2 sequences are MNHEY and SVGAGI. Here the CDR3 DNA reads TGTGCCAGCTCGATGGGGGGTGATGAGCAGTTCTTC. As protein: CASSMGGDEQFF.

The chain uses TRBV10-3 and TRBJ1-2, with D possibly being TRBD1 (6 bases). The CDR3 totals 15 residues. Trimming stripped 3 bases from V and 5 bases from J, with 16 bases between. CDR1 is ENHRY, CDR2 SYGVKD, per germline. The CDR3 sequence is CAISDRIRQVYGYTF. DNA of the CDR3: TGTGCCATCAGTGACAGAATAAGACAGGTATATGGCTACACCTTC.

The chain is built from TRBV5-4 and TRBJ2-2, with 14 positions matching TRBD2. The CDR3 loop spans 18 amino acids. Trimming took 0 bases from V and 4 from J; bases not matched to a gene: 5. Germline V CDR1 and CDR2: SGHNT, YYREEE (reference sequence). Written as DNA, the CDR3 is TGTGCCAGCAGCTTGGGAGGGACTAGCGGGGGAGGCACCGGGGAGCTGTTTTTT. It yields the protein CASSLGGTSGGGTGELFF.

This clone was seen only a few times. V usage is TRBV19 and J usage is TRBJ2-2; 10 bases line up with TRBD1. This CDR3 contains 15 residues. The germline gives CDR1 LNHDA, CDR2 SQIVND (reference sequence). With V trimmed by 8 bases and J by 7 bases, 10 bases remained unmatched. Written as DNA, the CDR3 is TGTGCCAGTGCCAGAGAGGGACAGGGGAACGGGGAGCTGTTTTTT. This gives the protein CASAREGQGNGELFF.